This is a list of T cell receptor beta chains from one sample in a study of blood T cell repertoires in COVID-19. TCRdb keeps only in-frame clones here, not all; method: immunoSEQ multiplex PCR. The table shows roughly 50,000 clones, with 90% occurring only once. What was sequenced was peripheral blood. These TCRs come from a woman in her forties with active COVID-19. The CDR3 runs from the conserved cysteine through the conserved F or W. Each record gives: D gene, clone size, J gene, V gene, CDR3 protein, CDR3 DNA. The D gene is left open where the match is weak. Where a row states a size, it is once, few, many or the class of an expanded clone; other rows omit it.

>TRBD1|-|TRBJ1-4|TRBV9
CASSVGPGQGSVKLFF
TGTGCCAGCAGCGTGGGTCCGGGACAGGGGAGTGTGAAACTGTTTTTT
>TRBD1|-|TRBJ1-6|TRBV6-5
CASSRGQDSPLHF
TGTGCCAGCAGCCGAGGACAGGATTCACCCCTCCACTTT
>-|-|TRBJ2-7|TRBV15
CATSRDWRLSYEQYF
TGTGCCACCAGCAGAGATTGGCGGCTCTCCTACGAGCAGTACTTC
>-|once|TRBJ1-2|TRBV3-1/TRBV3-2
CASSQDSSGRGYTF
TGTGCCAGCAGCCAAGACTCGTCGGGTCGAGGCTACACCTTC
>TRBD1|-|TRBJ2-5|TRBV5-6
CASSADRKETQYF
TGTGCCAGCAGCGCGGACAGGAAAGAGACCCAGTACTTC
>-|-|TRBJ2-1|TRBV11-3
CASSLEEWHGAYNEQFF
TGTGCCAGCAGCTTAGAAGAGTGGCACGGAGCCTACAATGAGCAGTTCTTC
>TRBD1|-|TRBJ2-7|TRBV30
CAWTKQGNAYEQYF
TGTGCCTGGACTAAACAGGGGAATGCCTACGAGCAGTACTTC
>-|-|TRBJ1-4|TRBV11-2
CASSSRQNPTNEKLFF
TGTGCCAGCAGCTCTCGACAGAATCCAACTAATGAAAAACTGTTTTTT
>TRBD2|-|TRBJ2-5|TRBV11-3
CASSPVASGAQETQYF
TGTGCCAGCAGCCCAGTGGCTAGCGGGGCCCAAGAGACCCAGTACTTC
>-|-|TRBJ1-1|TRBV7-8
CASSLAWSDSSYLGNTEAFF
TGTGCCAGCAGCTTAGCGTGGAGTGACTCGAGCTACCTGGGGAACACTGAAGCTTTCTTT
>TRBD2|-|TRBJ2-3|TRBV6-2/TRBV6-3
CASSLNTAGGLADTQYF
TGTGCCAGCAGTTTAAATACAGCGGGGGGGTTGGCAGATACGCAGTATTTT
>TRBD1|-|TRBJ1-6|TRBV19
CATAIWDRDNSPLHF
TGTGCCACCGCGATCTGGGACAGGGATAATTCACCCCTCCACTTT
>-|once|TRBJ1-6|TRBV9
CASSVVSGSGSPLHF
TGTGCCAGCAGCGTAGTCTCAGGTTCAGGGTCACCCCTCCACTTT
>-|-|TRBJ1-1|TRBV6-5
CASSSSGANTEAFF
TGTGCCAGCAGTTCCTCAGGGGCGAACACTGAAGCTTTCTTT
>TRBD2|-|TRBJ2-1|TRBV5-1
CASSLSRGGYNEQFF
TGCGCCAGCAGCTTGAGCCGGGGGGGCTACAATGAGCAGTTCTTC
>TRBD2|-|TRBJ2-5|TRBV18
CASSPPGRGFQETQYF
TGTGCCAGCTCACCACCAGGGCGGGGGTTCCAAGAGACCCAGTACTTC
>TRBD1|-|TRBJ1-2|TRBV18
CASSSGTGNYGYTF
TGTGCCAGCTCCTCCGGGACAGGGAACTATGGCTACACCTTC
>-|-|TRBJ1-1|TRBV3-1/TRBV3-2
CASSLQTVNTEAFF
TGTGCCAGCAGCCTCCAAACAGTGAACACTGAAGCTTTCTTT
>TRBD2|-|TRBJ2-3|TRBV7-9
CASSLGLAGRSSTDTQYF
TGTGCCAGCAGCTTAGGCCTAGCGGGGAGATCTAGCACAGATACGCAGTATTTT
>-|once|TRBJ2-3|TRBV3-1/TRBV3-2
CASSQDSGVDTQYF
TGTGCCAGCAGCCAAGATTCGGGAGTGGATACGCAGTATTTT
>TRBD1|-|TRBJ2-7|TRBV10-1
CASSSGQGLDEQYF
TGCGCCAGCAGTTCGGGACAGGGGCTCGACGAGCAGTACTTC
>-|-|TRBJ1-4|TRBV25-1
CASRAPTNEKLFF
TGTGCCAGCAGGGCCCCAACTAATGAAAAACTGTTTTTT
>-|once|TRBJ2-7|TRBV28
CASSSPDRVYEQYF
TGTGCCAGCAGCTCACCCGACAGAGTCTACGAGCAGTACTTC
>-|-|TRBJ2-3|TRBV9
CASSTIDGTRLYF
TGTGCCAGCAGTACAATCGATGGGACTCGTCTGTATTTT
>TRBD1|-|TRBJ2-6|TRBV5-6
CASSLGTGGDGANVLTF
TGTGCCAGCAGCCTCGGGACAGGGGGAGATGGGGCCAACGTCCTGACTTTC
>-|once|TRBJ2-3|TRBV7-9
CASSLRGLTDTQYF
TGTGCCAGCAGCTTAAGGGGTCTCACAGATACGCAGTATTTT
>-|-|TRBJ2-3|TRBV24-1
CATSDSRSGTQYF
TGTGCCACCAGTGATTCCCGGTCCGGGACGCAGTATTTT
>-|-|TRBJ2-5|TRBV2
CASSITGTYQETQYF
TGTGCCAGCAGTATAACCGGGACATATCAAGAGACCCAGTACTTC
>TRBD1|-|TRBJ2-1|TRBV9
CASSQYVNPGQGASEQFF
TGTGCCAGCAGCCAATACGTAAATCCGGGACAGGGGGCAAGTGAGCAGTTCTTC
>TRBD2|-|TRBJ2-7|TRBV25-1
CASSAPGLAEDEQYF
TGTGCCAGCAGTGCCCCGGGACTAGCGGAAGACGAGCAGTACTTC
>-|-|TRBJ2-7|TRBV6-2/TRBV6-3
CASSYNRHSYEQYF
TGTGCCAGCAGTTACAACAGACACTCCTACGAGCAGTACTTC
>-|-|TRBJ1-2|TRBV6-8
CASSYSSNLPGYTF
TGTGCCAGCAGTTACAGCTCCAACCTTCCAGGCTACACCTTC
>-|-|TRBJ1-2|TRBV9
CASSVEEDSYGYTF
TGTGCCAGCAGCGTAGAGGAGGACAGCTATGGCTACACCTTC
>-|-|TRBJ1-2|TRBV7-8
CASSLDGNRDRGYTF
TGTGCCAGCAGCTTAGACGGGAACAGGGATCGAGGCTACACCTTC
>-|-|TRBJ2-5|TRBV9
CASSPVGGGETQYF
TGTGCCAGCAGCCCCGTGGGGGGTGGCGAGACCCAGTACTTC
>TRBD2|-|TRBJ2-5|TRBV6-5
CASSSPSGGQETQYF
TGTGCCAGCAGCTCCCCGAGCGGGGGGCAAGAGACCCAGTACTTC
>-|few|TRBJ2-5|TRBV25-1
CASSEGTPQETQYF
TGTGCCAGCAGTGAAGGCACCCCGCAAGAGACCCAGTACTTC
>-|-|TRBJ2-1|TRBV5-4
CASSSRRAAWNEQFF
TGTGCCAGCAGCAGCCGGAGGGCGGCCTGGAATGAGCAGTTCTTC
>-|-|TRBJ1-2|TRBV5-5
CASSLVSRAGYGYTF
TGTGCCAGCAGCTTGGTGTCCAGGGCGGGGTATGGCTACACCTTC
>-|-|TRBJ1-6|TRBV12-3/TRBV12-4
CASSFNNSPLHF
TGTGCCAGCAGCTTTAATAATTCACCCCTCCACTTT
>TRBD2|-|TRBJ2-3|TRBV24-1
CATSDGAGGVNTQYF
TGTGCCACCAGTGACGGAGCGGGGGGGGTTAATACGCAGTATTTT
>-|-|TRBJ1-1|TRBV9
CASSSQVQVTEAFF
TGTGCCAGCAGCTCCCAGGTACAAGTCACTGAAGCTTTCTTT
>-|-|TRBJ1-2|TRBV11-1
CASSPGGAGYGYTF
TGTGCCAGCAGCCCAGGCGGCGCGGGCTATGGCTACACCTTC
>-|once|TRBJ2-5|TRBV19
CASSVLNGEETQYF
TGTGCCAGTAGTGTTCTTAACGGGGAAGAGACCCAGTACTTC
>TRBD2|-|TRBJ2-1|TRBV3-1/TRBV3-2
CASSPWSGGRDEQFF
TGTGCCAGCAGCCCCTGGAGCGGGGGGCGGGATGAGCAGTTCTTC
>TRBD1|once|TRBJ2-2|TRBV12-3/TRBV12-4
CASSLTGTGELFF
TGTGCCAGCAGTCTGACAGGGACCGGGGAGCTGTTTTTT
>TRBD2|once|TRBJ2-1|TRBV5-1
CASSFGAGGRFGNEQFF
TGCGCCAGCAGCTTCGGAGCGGGGGGGCGATTTGGAAATGAGCAGTTCTTC
>-|-|TRBJ2-7|TRBV4-2
CASSLGQGGDSYEQYF
TGTGCCAGCAGCCTAGGTCAGGGTGGGGACTCCTACGAGCAGTACTTC
>-|-|TRBJ2-3|TRBV11-3
CASSSQGIRTDTQYF
TGTGCCAGCAGCTCCCAGGGAATCAGGACAGATACGCAGTATTTT
>-|-|TRBJ2-7|TRBV7-2
CASSPMGGPGYEQYF
TGTGCCAGCAGCCCTATGGGGGGGCCCGGCTACGAGCAGTACTTC
>-|-|TRBJ2-1|TRBV7-9
CASSLDLGRNEQFF
TGTGCCAGCAGCTTAGATCTGGGGCGCAATGAGCAGTTCTTC
>TRBD2|-|TRBJ2-6|TRBV5-1
CASSPGGTANVLTF
TGCGCCAGCAGCCCGGGGGGAACGGCCAACGTCCTGACTTTC
>TRBD1|-|TRBJ2-7|TRBV27
CASSPRRTGDEQYF
TGTGCCAGCAGTCCCCGGAGGACAGGGGACGAGCAGTACTTC
>TRBD2|-|TRBJ2-5|TRBV2
CASSVFGRVSSGGLKQETQYF
TGTGCCAGCAGTGTATTCGGCAGGGTGTCTAGCGGGGGGCTTAAACAAGAGACCCAGTACTTC
>TRBD2|few|TRBJ2-3|TRBV11-2
CASSLGYLAGGRTDTQYF
TGTGCCAGCAGCTTAGGGTACCTAGCGGGGGGACGCACAGATACGCAGTATTTT
>TRBD2|-|TRBJ2-5|TRBV4-2
CASSQVIAGGQETQYF
TGTGCCAGCAGCCAAGTTATAGCGGGGGGCCAAGAGACCCAGTACTTC
>-|few|TRBJ1-6|TRBV14
CASSPTRRNSPLHF
TGTGCCAGCAGCCCTACCCGAAGAAATTCACCCCTCCACTTT
>-|-|TRBJ1-3|TRBV18
CASSPETGVAGNTIYF
TGTGCCAGCTCACCTGAGACAGGAGTCGCTGGAAACACCATATATTTT
>-|-|TRBJ2-5|TRBV12-5
CASGRLGETQYF
TGTGCTAGTGGTCGCCTCGGAGAGACCCAGTACTTC
>-|-|TRBJ1-1|TRBV7-9
CASSLDRTEAFF
TGTGCCAGCAGCTTAGACAGGACTGAAGCTTTCTTT